Sequencing of this T cell receptor beta chain was carried out in a study of blood T cell repertoires in COVID-19. Study overall: COVID-19 samples collected from the United States, Italy and Spain covered acute and convalescent phases. In each case, the material was cDNA or gDNA derived from T cells, B-cell-depleted T cells, or PBMCs.

Per the original methods: The authors estimated nucleated cell counts from reference gene primer amplification. This table comes from immunoSEQ multiplex PCR, and its TCRdb copy is limited to in-frame clones, with some not included. Clone size and the V and J calls come from that table; the DNA yielded D and trimming. The data contain about 83,000 clones, 86% of them seen just once; the ten biggest clones take up about 8%. The CDR3 extends over 14 amino acids. V was shortened by 0 bases and J by 4 bases, with 9 bases between the two germline ends. Germline CDR1 reads KGHSH; CDR2 reads LQKENI. This TCR was recovered from a middle-aged man with active COVID-19. Sequenced material: peripheral blood. The chain has TRBV18 and TRBJ1-1; TRBD1 is a possible D gene (5 bases). CDR3 sequence reads: CASSPPLTGTEAFF. CDR3 nucleotides: TGTGCCAGCTCACCACCGTTAACAGGCACTGAAGCTTTCTTT.